This T cell receptor (beta chain) appears in the sequencing data of a study of blood T cell repertoires in COVID-19. About the study: Sources were T cells, B-cell-depleted T cells, or PBMCs; the material itself was cDNA or gDNA.

In the original processing: For nucleated cells, counts were estimated from reference gene primer amplification. TCRdb's copy holds only in-frame clones and misses some; the assay was immunoSEQ multiplex PCR. V and J calls and clone size are copied from that table; D and trimming were computed from the DNA. This sample has some 150,000 clones, with around 86% found just once. The table lists this clone with a few counts. V lost 3 bases to trimming and J lost 4 bases, with 10 bases between them. CDR1 and CDR2 (germline): MNHNS, SASEGT. The CDR3 is 14 residues long. The TCR was taken from a human donor in a cohort sampled during active COVID-19. The rearrangement links TRBV6-1 to TRBJ1-5; tentatively, D is TRBD1 (6 bases). The material sequenced was peripheral blood. The CDR3 reads CASSDQGLNQPQHF. CDR3 bases: TGTGCCAGCAGTGATCAGGGGCTTAATCAGCCCCAGCATTTT.